The sequence of this T cell receptor beta chain was determined in a study of cytotoxic CD8 clonotypes in ibrutinib-treated CLL. In the study overall: Treatment had run for a median about 12 months, range 6 to 36, when response samples were taken. Samples yielded averages of some 250,000 productive templates and roughly 91,000 productive rearrangements.

Turning to this clone: Its cognate antigen is unknown.

Profiled with immunoSEQ multiplex PCR; TCRdb holds only in-frame clones, not every one. The sample comprises fewer than 40,000 clones, approximately 67% of which are singletons, and 7% rests with the top ten. The germline gives CDR1 DFQATT, CDR2 SNEGSKA (reference sequence). This CDR3 has 11 residues. V was shortened by 6 bases and J by 5 bases, with 8 bases between the two germline ends. Study-wide findings and caveats: Baseline clonality, above age-matched healthy donor levels, tracked circulating CD8+ T-cell counts.

This TCR was recovered from a human donor with chronic lymphocytic leukemia. The sequencing here drew on PBMCs, taken at disease progression, from a patient treated with ibrutinib. The chain recombines TRBV20-1 with TRBJ2-1; unclear D gene. CDR3: CSARLDNEQFF. In DNA form, the CDR3 reads TGCAGTGCGCGACTCGACAATGAGCAGTTCTTC.